The 21 T cell receptor beta chains given below trace back to one sample, sequenced in a study of radiation and T cells in renal cell carcinoma. The protocol was immunoSEQ multiplex PCR, while the TCRdb copy is restricted to in-frame clones and leaves out a portion. Among around 100,000 clones listed, 70% to 85% were seen once. Time point described: blood 4 weeks post-SBRT, at nephrectomy. Treatment of the sample: 15 Gy SBRT to primary tumor, nephrectomy 4 weeks later. This specimen consisted of blood, obtained from a patient whose treatment included radiotherapy and nephrectomy. These receptors originate from a man aged 60 to 75 with renal cell carcinoma.

The gene calls are TRBV7-9 and TRBJ2-3; D unclear. The germline CDR1 and CDR2 sequences are SEHNR and FQNEAQ (reference sequence). The CDR3 has 15 amino acids. V dropped 2 bases and J dropped 0 bases, with 9 bases sitting between them. CDR3 amino acids: CASSLSESSTDTQYF. Written as DNA, the CDR3 is TGTGCCAGCAGCTTATCGGAGTCTAGCACAGATACGCAGTATTTT. Using reference TRBV7-9 and TRBJ2-3 for the parts outside the CDR3, the full variable domain is DTGVSQNPRHKITKRGQNVTFRCDPISEHNRLYWYRQTLGQGPEFLTYFQNEAQLEKSRLLSDRFSAERPKGSFSTLEIQRTEQGDSAMYLCASSLSESSTDTQYFGPGTRLTVL.

The rearrangement joins TRBV30 to TRBJ1-6; D remains ambiguous. CDR3 length: 14 residues. Trimming shortened V by 0 bases and J by 9 bases, and 12 bases separated the two germline ends. From germline, CDR1 is GTSNPN and CDR2 SVGIG (reference sequence). The CDR3 is CAWSVWGSTSPLHF. CDR3 nucleotide sequence: TGTGCCTGGAGTGTATGGGGTAGTACTTCACCCCTCCACTTT.

The J gene is TRBJ2-3, the V gene TRBV5-1; D is uncertain. The V end lost 0 bases, the J end lost 2 bases, and 13 bases lay between the germline ends. CDR1 and CDR2 (germline): SGHRS, YFSETQ. This CDR3 is built from 16 residues. The DNA for the CDR3 is TGCGCCAGCAGCTTGGACTCCCCGCCTAACACAGATACGCAGTATTTT. It codes for CASSLDSPPNTDTQYF.

The rearrangement links TRBV4-2 to TRBJ1-4, with 9 bases fitting TRBD1. The junction had 6 bases not matched to a gene; V was cut back by 7 bases and J by 9 bases. CDR3 length: 13 amino acids. The germline V gene has CDR1 LGHNA and CDR2 YNFKEQ. This chain's CDR3 is CASNRQGGKKLFF. The CDR3 DNA is TGTGCCAGCAACAGACAGGGGGGTAAAAAACTGTTTTTT.

The chain carries TRBV7-2 and TRBJ2-3; TRBD2 aligns across 10 bases. The germline gives CDR1 SGHTA, CDR2 FQGNSA. V trimming: 1 base; J trimming: 4 bases; junction bases outside the gene matches: 11. There are 18 residues in the CDR3. The CDR3 region is CASSLVGTSVLVADTQYF. CDR3 DNA sequence: TGTGCCAGCAGCTTAGTAGGGACTAGCGTTCTCGTCGCAGATACGCAGTATTTT.

This chain links TRBV28 with TRBJ1-1; the D gene is possibly TRBD1 (6 bases). The germline V gene encodes CDR1 MDHEN and CDR2 SYDVKM. The V end was cut by 3 bases, the J end by 4 bases, with 15 bases between. The CDR3 is 15 residues long. The CDR3 DNA reads as TGTGCCAGCAGTTTTAAATTAAGGGGGTTCACTGAAGCTTTCTTT. Translating it yields CASSFKLRGFTEAFF.

This chain links TRBV2 with TRBJ2-3; D is uncertain. V was pared by 7 bases and J by 9 bases, with 20 bases between. CDR1 and CDR2 from the germline V gene are SNHLY and FYNNEI. There are 14 residues in the CDR3. DNA of the CDR3: TGTGCCAGCATTTTTCCCTCCTCTAGTGGCACGCAGTATTTT. It is translated as CASIFPSSSGTQYF.

The V and J genes are TRBV2 and TRBJ2-7, with 9 bases identical to TRBD1. The V gene end was trimmed by 4 bases and the J gene end by 5 bases; junction bases not matched to a gene: 6. CDR1 is SNHLY and CDR2 is FYNNEI in the germline V gene. The CDR3 has 14 residues. Here the CDR3 DNA reads TGTGCCAGCAGTGTGAACAGGGGGCTGGACGAGCAGTACTTC. This sequence encodes CASSVNRGLDEQYF.

Here the CDR3 reads CASSSRGSDTQYF. Written as DNA, the CDR3 is TGTGCCAGCAGTTCCAGGGGGTCAGATACGCAGTATTTT. The chain couples TRBV27 to TRBJ2-3; 7 bases align to TRBD1. The germline V gene encodes CDR1 MNHEY and CDR2 SMNVEV (reference sequence). The junction had 2 bases not matched to a gene; V was cut back by 4 bases and J by 4 bases. The CDR3 contains 13 residues.

This chain uses TRBV6-5 with TRBJ1-4; D possibly corresponds to TRBD1 (5 bases). Trimming pared 6 bases from V and 4 bases from J, leaving 9 bases between. CDR3 length: 13 residues. CDR1 and CDR2 from the germline V gene are MNHEY and SVGAGI. The CDR3 coding sequence is TGTGCCAGCAGCGGACACCTTAATGAAAAACTGTTTTTT. Translation gives CASSGHLNEKLFF.

The CDR3 coding sequence is TGTGCCAGTGGTAAACGGGACAGCCTCTACGAGCAGTACTTC. Its protein is CASGKRDSLYEQYF. The gene calls are TRBV19 and TRBJ2-7, with TRBD1 matching 7 bases. CDR3 length: 14 residues. The germline CDR1 and CDR2 sequences are LNHDA and SQIVND (reference sequence). After removal of 8 bases from V and 3 bases from J, the junction contained 10 bases not matched to a gene.

The table lists this clone with a count of one. The chain joins TRBV13 to TRBJ2-6; 9 nucleotides line up with TRBD1. The ends lost 5 bases at V and 2 bases at J; junction bases unmatched: 4. This CDR3 spans 16 amino acids. CDR1 and CDR2 (germline): PRHDT, FYEKMQ (reference sequence). The CDR3 reads CASSPWTGAGANVLTF. CDR3 sequence (DNA): TGTGCCAGCAGCCCGTGGACAGGGGCTGGGGCCAACGTCCTGACTTTC.

The chain has TRBV10-3 and TRBJ1-3; D not certain. The CDR3 totals 15 residues. Germline CDR1 is ENHRY and CDR2 is SYGVKD. V was pared by 0 bases and J by 0 bases, with 6 bases between. CDR3 amino acids: CAISESGPSGNTIYF. In nucleotides, the CDR3 is TGTGCCATCAGTGAGTCAGGGCCCTCTGGAAACACCATATATTTT.

This chain connects TRBV7-9 to TRBJ2-7; 12 bases are shared with TRBD1. CDR1 is SEHNR and CDR2 is FQNEAQ in the germline V gene (reference sequence). The V gene end was trimmed by 8 bases and the J gene end by 1 base; junction bases not matched to a gene: 3. CDR3 length: 14 residues. In DNA form, the CDR3 reads TGTGCCAGCGGGACAGGGGGCTTTTCCTACGAGCAGTACTTC. Encoded protein: CASGTGGFSYEQYF.

This clone was counted once. The chain combines TRBV18 with TRBJ2-3; D not certain. The CDR3 runs 14 residues. V was cut by 2 bases and J by 2 bases, with 8 bases left in between. Germline lookup yields CDR1 KGHSH and CDR2 LQKENI. The CDR3 nucleotides are TGTGCCAGCTCACCAAACAGCCCCACAGATACGCAGTATTTT. Translation gives CASSPNSPTDTQYF.

The rearrangement links TRBV4-2 to TRBJ2-7, with no clear D. Germline V gene sequence: CDR1 LGHNA, CDR2 YNFKEQ. V was clipped by 0 bases and J by 5 bases, with 8 bases between them. The CDR3 extends over 13 amino acids. The CDR3 nucleotides are TGTGCCAGCAGCCAAGACCCTTCGGACGAGCAGTACTTC. Amino acids: CASSQDPSDEQYF.

The rearrangement links TRBV10-3 to TRBJ1-5; 7 bases align to TRBD1. V shed 0 bases and J 15 bases; nucleotides not matched to a gene: 5. Germline V gene sequence: CDR1 ENHRY, CDR2 SYGVKD. The CDR3 has 12 residues. This CDR3 is CAISESTGATHF. In DNA, the CDR3 is TGTGCCATCAGTGAGTCTACAGGGGCTACGCATTTT.

This clone was observed a single time. The chain combines TRBV28 with TRBJ2-7; 8 bases line up with TRBD2. The germline V gene has CDR1 MDHEN and CDR2 SYDVKM. This CDR3 has 15 residues. The ends lost 5 bases at V and 3 bases at J; junction bases unmatched: 9. The CDR3: CASSPLAGPVYEQYF. CDR3 coding DNA: TGTGCCAGCAGTCCCTTAGCGGGGCCGGTCTACGAGCAGTACTTC.

The chain carries TRBV28 and TRBJ2-6, with 8 bases matching TRBD1. The J segment lost 2 bases and the V segment lost 2 bases, leaving 14 bases of the junction unmatched. CDR1 and CDR2 (germline): MDHEN, SYDVKM. The CDR3 has 20 residues. CDR3 in DNA: TGTGCCAGCAGTTTAGGAGGGCAGGGGGCGCCAATAGCTGGGGCCAACGTCCTGACTTTC. This gives the protein CASSLGGQGAPIAGANVLTF.

The chain carries TRBV5-1 and TRBJ2-7; D is possibly TRBD2 (7 bases). The V and J ends lost 3 bases and 0 bases respectively, with 10 bases between them. Germline-derived CDR1 and CDR2 are SGHRS and YFSETQ. CDR3 size: 14 residues. The CDR3 reads CASSWGGFSYEQYF. CDR3 nucleotides: TGCGCCAGCAGCTGGGGGGGCTTCTCCTACGAGCAGTACTTC.

About this clone: This sample includes further DNA sequences coding for the same CDR3. The chain employs TRBV7-6 and TRBJ2-7, with TRBD1 identical over 9 bases. Losses at the gene ends were 5 bases for V and 0 bases for J; bases not matched to a gene: 2. The CDR3 extends over 14 amino acids. Germline V gene lookup returns CDR1 SGHVS and CDR2 FNYEAQ. CDR3 in DNA: TGTGCCAGCAGCGACAGGGGGGGCTCCTACGAGCAGTACTTC. It translates to CASSDRGGSYEQYF.